Shown below are 2 T cell receptor beta chains from a single sample sequenced in a study of blood T cell repertoires in COVID-19. Clones were sequenced by immunoSEQ multiplex PCR, and TCRdb holds only the in-frame ones, with some missing. In the table there are under 250,000 clones, 85% of which are singletons. The sequenced material came from peripheral blood. The receptors come from a woman in her sixties or seventies with COVID-19, enrolled during active disease.

The gene calls are TRBV19 and TRBJ1-1; D call uncertain. The germline CDR1 and CDR2 sequences are LNHDA and SQIVND (reference sequence). V lost 9 bases to trimming and J lost 2 bases, with 16 bases between them. The CDR3 totals 14 residues. The CDR3 here is CASRGRRENTEAFF. The CDR3 bases are TGTGCCAGCCGAGGGCGACGGGAAAACACTGAAGCTTTCTTT.

This clone is a singleton in its sample. The chain carries TRBV12-3 or TRBV12-4 and TRBJ2-7; 9 nucleotides line up with TRBD1. With 5 bases clipped from V and 6 bases from J, the junction kept 5 bases outside the gene matches. The CDR3 extends over 13 amino acids. CDR3 nucleotide sequence: TGTGCCAGCAGTGATACAGGGGGCGGCGAGCAGTACTTC. It encodes CASSDTGGGEQYF.